The table lists the clone carrying this T cell receptor beta chain with a few counts. The antigen is not known. This CDR3 has 13 residues. Germline lookup yields CDR1 MNHNS and CDR2 SASEGT. The V gene lost 4 bases and the J gene lost 5 bases, with 11 bases spanning the gap. Semi-nested PCR with Nested Universal Primer A followed constant-region reverse priming of full-length variable regions. MiXCR, run by TCRdb on the 5' RACE reads, gives a single entry per CDR3 protein. The data show over 45,000 distinct CDR3 sequences, 26% seen once. Findings and caveats of the study: Tumor memory CD4+ T cell TCR gene usage was found to cluster with blood and lymph node memory CD4+ cells and with lymph node naive CD4+ cells. Tumor Tregs overlapped most with tumor, then blood, naive CD4+ cells.

The sorted Tregs were CD4+CD25+CD127-/low cells. The sequence came from a female donor with breast cancer. Sequencing was performed on tumor-infiltrating Tregs sorted from the breast tumor. The chain links TRBV6-1 to TRBJ1-2, with D unresolved. Here the CDR3 reads CASSVLPGYGYTF. For the CDR3, the DNA is TGTGCCAGCAGTGTCTTACCGGGGTATGGCTACACCTTC.